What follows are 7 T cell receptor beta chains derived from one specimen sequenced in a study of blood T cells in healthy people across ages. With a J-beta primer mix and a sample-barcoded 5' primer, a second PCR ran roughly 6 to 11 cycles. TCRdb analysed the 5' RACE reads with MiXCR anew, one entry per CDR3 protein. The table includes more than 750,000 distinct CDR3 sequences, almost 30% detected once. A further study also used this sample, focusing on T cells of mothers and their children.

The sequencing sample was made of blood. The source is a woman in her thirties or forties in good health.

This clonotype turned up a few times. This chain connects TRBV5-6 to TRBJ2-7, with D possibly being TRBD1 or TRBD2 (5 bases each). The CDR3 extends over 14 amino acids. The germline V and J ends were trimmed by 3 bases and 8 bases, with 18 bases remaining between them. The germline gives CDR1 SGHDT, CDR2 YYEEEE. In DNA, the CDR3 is TGTGCCAGCAGCTCCTCGACAGATTCGGGGAAGCAGTACTTC. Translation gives CASSSSTDSGKQYF.

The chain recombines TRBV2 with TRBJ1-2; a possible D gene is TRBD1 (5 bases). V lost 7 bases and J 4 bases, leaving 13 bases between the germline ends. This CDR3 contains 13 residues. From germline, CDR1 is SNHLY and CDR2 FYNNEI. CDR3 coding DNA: TGTGCCAGCATTAGTCAGGGAATCTATGGCTACACCTTC. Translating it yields CASISQGIYGYTF.

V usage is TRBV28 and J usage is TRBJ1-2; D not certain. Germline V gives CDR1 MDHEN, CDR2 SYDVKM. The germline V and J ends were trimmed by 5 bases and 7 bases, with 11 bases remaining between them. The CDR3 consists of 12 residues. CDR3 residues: CASSRWEGGYTF. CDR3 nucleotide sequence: TGTGCCAGCAGTAGGTGGGAGGGTGGCTACACCTTC.

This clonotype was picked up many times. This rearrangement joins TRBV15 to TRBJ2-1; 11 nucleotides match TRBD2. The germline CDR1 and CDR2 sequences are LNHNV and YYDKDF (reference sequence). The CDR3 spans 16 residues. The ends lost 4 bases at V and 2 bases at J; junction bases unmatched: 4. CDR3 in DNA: TGTGCCACCAGCAAACATAGCGGGGGGGCCTACAATGAGCAGTTCTTC. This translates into CATSKHSGGAYNEQFF.

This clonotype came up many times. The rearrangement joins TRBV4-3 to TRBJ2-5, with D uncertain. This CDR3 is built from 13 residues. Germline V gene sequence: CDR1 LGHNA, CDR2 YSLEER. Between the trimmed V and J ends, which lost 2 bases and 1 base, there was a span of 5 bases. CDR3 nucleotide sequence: TGCGCCAGCAGCCAAACGGCCCAAGAGACCCAGTACTTC. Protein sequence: CASSQTAQETQYF.

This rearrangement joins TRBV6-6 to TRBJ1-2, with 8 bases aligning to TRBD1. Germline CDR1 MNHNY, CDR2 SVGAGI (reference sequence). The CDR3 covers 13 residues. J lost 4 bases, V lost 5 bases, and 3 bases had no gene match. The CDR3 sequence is CASSKTGGYGYTF. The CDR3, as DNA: TGTGCCAGCAGTAAAACAGGGGGCTATGGCTACACCTTC.

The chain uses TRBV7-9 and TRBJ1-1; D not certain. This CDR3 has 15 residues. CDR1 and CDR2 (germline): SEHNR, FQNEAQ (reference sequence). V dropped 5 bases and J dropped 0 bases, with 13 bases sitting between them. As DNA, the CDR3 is TGTGCCAGCAGCCGGGAGGAAATAGTGAACACTGAAGCTTTCTTT. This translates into CASSREEIVNTEAFF.